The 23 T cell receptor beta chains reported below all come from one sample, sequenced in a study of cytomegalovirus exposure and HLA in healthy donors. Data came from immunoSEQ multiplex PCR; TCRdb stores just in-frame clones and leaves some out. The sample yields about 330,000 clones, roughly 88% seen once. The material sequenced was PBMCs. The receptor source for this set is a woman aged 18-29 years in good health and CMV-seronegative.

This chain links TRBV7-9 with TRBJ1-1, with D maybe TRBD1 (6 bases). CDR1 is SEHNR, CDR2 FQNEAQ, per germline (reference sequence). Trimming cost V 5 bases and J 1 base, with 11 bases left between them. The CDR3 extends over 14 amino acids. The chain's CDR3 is CASSPGAENTEAFF. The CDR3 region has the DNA TGTGCCAGCAGCCCAGGGGCCGAGAACACTGAAGCTTTCTTT.

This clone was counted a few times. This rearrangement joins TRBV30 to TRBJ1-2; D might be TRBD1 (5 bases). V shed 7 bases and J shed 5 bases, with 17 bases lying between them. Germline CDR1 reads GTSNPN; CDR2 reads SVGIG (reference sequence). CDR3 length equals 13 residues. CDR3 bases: TGTGCCTACACCCAGGGTGAAGTTTATGGCTACACCTTC. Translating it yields CAYTQGEVYGYTF.

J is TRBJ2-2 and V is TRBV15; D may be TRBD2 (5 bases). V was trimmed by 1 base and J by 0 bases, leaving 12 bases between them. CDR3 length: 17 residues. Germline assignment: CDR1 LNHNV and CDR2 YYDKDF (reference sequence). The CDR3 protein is CATSRALADANTGELFF. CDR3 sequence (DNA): TGTGCCACCAGCAGAGCGCTAGCAGACGCGAACACCGGGGAGCTGTTTTTT.

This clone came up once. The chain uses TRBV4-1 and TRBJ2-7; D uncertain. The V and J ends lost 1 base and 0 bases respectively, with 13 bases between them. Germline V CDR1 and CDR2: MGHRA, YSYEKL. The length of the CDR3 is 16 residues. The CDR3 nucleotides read TGCGCCAGCAGCCAAGTGGCGGCCATGAGCTCCTACGAGCAGTACTTC. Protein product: CASSQVAAMSSYEQYF.

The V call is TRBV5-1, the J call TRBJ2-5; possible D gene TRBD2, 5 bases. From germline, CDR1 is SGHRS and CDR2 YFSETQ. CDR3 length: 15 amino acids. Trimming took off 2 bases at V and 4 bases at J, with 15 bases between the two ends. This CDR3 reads CASSLGRAGVETQYF. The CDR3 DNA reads TGCGCCAGCAGCTTAGGACGGGCGGGCGTAGAGACCCAGTACTTC.

The CDR3 DNA sequence: TGTGCCAGCAGCTTACAAGGCGGAAACACTGAAGCTTTCTTT. This sequence encodes CASSLQGGNTEAFF. The chain is built from TRBV7-6 and TRBJ1-1; D is undetermined. CDR1 is SGHVS, CDR2 FNYEAQ, per germline. The V end lost 2 bases, the J end lost 2 bases, and 9 bases lay between the germline ends. This CDR3 is 14 amino acids long.

CDR3 amino acids: CASISRGWGTQYF. The CDR3 region has the DNA TGTGCCAGCATAAGTAGGGGATGGGGGACCCAGTACTTC. The genes are TRBV27 and TRBJ2-5; a possible D gene is TRBD1 (5 bases). V dropped 7 bases and J dropped 7 bases, with 16 bases sitting between them. Germline V CDR1 and CDR2: MNHEY, SMNVEV (reference sequence). This CDR3 region has 13 residues.

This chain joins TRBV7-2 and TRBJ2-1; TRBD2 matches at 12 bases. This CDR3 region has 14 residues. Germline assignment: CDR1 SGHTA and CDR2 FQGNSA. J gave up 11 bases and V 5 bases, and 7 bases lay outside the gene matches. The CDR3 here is CASSPRLAGDKQFF. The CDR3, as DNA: TGTGCCAGCAGCCCCCGACTAGCGGGAGACAAGCAGTTCTTC.

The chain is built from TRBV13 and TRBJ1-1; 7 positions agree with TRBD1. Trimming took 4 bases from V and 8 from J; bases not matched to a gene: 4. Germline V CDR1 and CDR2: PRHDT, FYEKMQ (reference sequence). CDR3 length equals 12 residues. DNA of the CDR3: TGTGCCAGCAGCTCGGACAGGACCGAAGCTTTCTTT. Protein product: CASSSDRTEAFF.

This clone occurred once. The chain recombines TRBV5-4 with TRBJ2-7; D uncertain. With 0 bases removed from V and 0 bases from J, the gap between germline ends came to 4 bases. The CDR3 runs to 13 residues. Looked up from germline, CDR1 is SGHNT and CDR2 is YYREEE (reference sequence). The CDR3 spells CASSLAVSYEQYF. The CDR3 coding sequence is TGTGCCAGCAGCTTGGCTGTCTCCTACGAGCAGTACTTC.

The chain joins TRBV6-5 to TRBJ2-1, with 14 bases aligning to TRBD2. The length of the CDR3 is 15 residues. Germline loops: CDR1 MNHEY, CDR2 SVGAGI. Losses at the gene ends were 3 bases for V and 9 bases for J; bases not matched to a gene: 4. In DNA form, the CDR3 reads TGTGCCAGCAGTTATGGACTAGCGGGAGGAATTGAGCAGTTCTTC. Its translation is CASSYGLAGGIEQFF.

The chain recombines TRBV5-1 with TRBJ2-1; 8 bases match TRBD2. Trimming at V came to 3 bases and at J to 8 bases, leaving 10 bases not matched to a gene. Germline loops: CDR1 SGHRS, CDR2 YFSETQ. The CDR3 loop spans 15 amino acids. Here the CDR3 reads CASSSRGGGQDEQFF. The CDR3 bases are TGCGCCAGCAGCTCCCGGGGGGGCGGGCAAGATGAGCAGTTCTTC.

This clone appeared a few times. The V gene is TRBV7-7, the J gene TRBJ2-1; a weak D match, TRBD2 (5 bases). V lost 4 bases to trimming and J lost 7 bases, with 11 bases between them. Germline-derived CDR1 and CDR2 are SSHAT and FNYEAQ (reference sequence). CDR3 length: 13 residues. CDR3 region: CASSSGFPNEQFF. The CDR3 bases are TGTGCCAGCAGCTCGGGATTTCCAAATGAGCAGTTCTTC. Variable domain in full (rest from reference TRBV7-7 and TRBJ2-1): GAGVSQSPRYKVTKRGQDVTLRCDPISSHATLYWYQQALGQGPEFLTYFNYEAQPDKSGLPSDRFSAERPEGSISTLTIQRTEQRDSAMYRCASSSGFPNEQFFGPGTRLTVL.

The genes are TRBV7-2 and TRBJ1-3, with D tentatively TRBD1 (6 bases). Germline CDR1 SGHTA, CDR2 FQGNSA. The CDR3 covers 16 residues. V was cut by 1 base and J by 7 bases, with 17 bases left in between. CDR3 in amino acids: CASSLVGGPEANTIYF. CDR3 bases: TGTGCCAGCAGCTTAGTTGGGGGCCCCGAGGCGAACACCATATATTTT.

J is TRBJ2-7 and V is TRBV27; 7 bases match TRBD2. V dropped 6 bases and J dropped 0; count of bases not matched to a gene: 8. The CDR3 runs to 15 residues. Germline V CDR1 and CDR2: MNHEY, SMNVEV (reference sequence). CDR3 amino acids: CASRAYPGGSYEQYF. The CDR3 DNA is TGTGCCAGCAGAGCCTATCCGGGGGGCTCCTACGAGCAGTACTTC.

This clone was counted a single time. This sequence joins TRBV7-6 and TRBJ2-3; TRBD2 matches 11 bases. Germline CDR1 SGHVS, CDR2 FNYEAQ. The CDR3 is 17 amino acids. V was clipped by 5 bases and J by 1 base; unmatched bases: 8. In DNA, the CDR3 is TGTGCCAGCAGCCCCAGGACTAGCGGGCCAGGCACAGATACGCAGTATTTT. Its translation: CASSPRTSGPGTDTQYF.

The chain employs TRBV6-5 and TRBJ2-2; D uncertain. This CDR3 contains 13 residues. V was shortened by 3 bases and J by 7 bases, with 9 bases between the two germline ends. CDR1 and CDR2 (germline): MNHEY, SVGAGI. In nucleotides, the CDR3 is TGTGCCAGCAGTTATAATCCCCGCGGGGAGCTGTTTTTT. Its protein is CASSYNPRGELFF.

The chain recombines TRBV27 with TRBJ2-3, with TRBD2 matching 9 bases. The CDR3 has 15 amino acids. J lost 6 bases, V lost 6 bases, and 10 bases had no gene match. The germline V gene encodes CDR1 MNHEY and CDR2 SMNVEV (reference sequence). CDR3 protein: CASSQRTSVLDTQYF. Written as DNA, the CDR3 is TGTGCCAGCAGCCAGCGGACTAGCGTTCTTGATACGCAGTATTTT.

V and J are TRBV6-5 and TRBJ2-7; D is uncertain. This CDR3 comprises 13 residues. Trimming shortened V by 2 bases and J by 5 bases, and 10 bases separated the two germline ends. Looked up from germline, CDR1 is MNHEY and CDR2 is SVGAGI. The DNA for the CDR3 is TGTGCCAGCAGTTACACCGCCAGAAACGAGCAGTACTTC. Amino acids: CASSYTARNEQYF.

The CDR3 loop is CASSQDRAGGAIQYF. The CDR3 nucleotides are TGCGCCAGCAGCCAAGATAGAGCGGGGGGGGCCATCCAGTACTTC. The chain links TRBV4-3 to TRBJ2-5; 10 nucleotides agree with TRBD2. With 0 bases clipped from V and 10 bases from J, the junction kept 8 bases outside the gene matches. From germline, CDR1 is LGHNA and CDR2 YSLEER. The CDR3 has 15 amino acids.

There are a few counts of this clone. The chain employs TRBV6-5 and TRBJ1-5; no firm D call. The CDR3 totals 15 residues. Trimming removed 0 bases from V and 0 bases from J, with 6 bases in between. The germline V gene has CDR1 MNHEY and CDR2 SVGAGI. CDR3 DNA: TGTGCCAGCAGTTACTCGGCGGTTAGCAATCAGCCCCAGCATTTT. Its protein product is CASSYSAVSNQPQHF.

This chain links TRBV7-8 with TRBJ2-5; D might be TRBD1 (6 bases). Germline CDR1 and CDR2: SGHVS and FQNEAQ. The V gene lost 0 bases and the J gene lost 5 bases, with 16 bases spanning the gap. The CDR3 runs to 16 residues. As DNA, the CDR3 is TGTGCCAGCAGCTTAGCGGGGGCGTCCCTGGGGGAGACCCAGTACTTC. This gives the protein CASSLAGASLGETQYF.

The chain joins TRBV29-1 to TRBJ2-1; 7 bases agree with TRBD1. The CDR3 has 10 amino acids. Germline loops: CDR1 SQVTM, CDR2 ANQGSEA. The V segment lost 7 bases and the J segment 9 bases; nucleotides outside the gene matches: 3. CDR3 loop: CSARQGEQFF. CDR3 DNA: TGCAGCGCCCGACAGGGTGAGCAGTTCTTC.